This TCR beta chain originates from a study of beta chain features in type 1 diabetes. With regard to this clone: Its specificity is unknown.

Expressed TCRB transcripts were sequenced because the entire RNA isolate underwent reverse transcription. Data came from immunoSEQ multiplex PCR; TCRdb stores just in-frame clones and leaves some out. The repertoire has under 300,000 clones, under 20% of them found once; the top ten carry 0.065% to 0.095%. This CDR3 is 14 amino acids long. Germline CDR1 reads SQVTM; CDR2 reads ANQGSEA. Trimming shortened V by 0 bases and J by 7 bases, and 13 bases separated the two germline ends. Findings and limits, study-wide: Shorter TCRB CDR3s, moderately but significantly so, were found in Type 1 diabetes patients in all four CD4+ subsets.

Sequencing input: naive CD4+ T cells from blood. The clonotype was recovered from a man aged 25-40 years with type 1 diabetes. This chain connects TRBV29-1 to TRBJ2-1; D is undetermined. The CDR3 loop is CSVEEFLSSNEQFF. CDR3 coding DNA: TGCAGCGTTGAAGAATTTCTGAGTTCGAATGAGCAGTTCTTC.